These 12 T cell receptor beta chains were sequenced from one sample in a study of T cells in Graves' hyperthyroidism and ophthalmopathy. RNA transcripts yielded amplified TCR beta CDR3 regions. HTBI primers drove first-round RT-PCR of the TCR CDR3. TCRdb redid the calling of the multiplex PCR reads with MiXCR, one entry per CDR3 protein. The profile covers approximately 270,000 distinct CDR3 sequences, with roughly 15% appearing a single time and about an eighth taken by the ten largest. Sequenced sample: blood. These receptors all come from a woman aged 40 to 49 with Graves' hyperthyroidism that later progressed to Graves' ophthalmopathy.

This clonotype was seen ten or more times. The chain carries TRBV12-3 or TRBV12-4 and TRBJ2-5; no clear D. V was shortened by 2 bases and J by 4 bases, with 11 bases between the two germline ends. The CDR3 runs to 14 residues. CDR3 amino acids: CASSLHRGAETQYF. The CDR3 nucleotides are TGTGCCAGCAGTTTACACCGTGGCGCAGAGACCCAGTACTTC.

As for this clonotype: A much larger clone sits a single nucleotide away, making a read error possible. The rearrangement links TRBV28 to TRBJ2-4; the D gene is possibly TRBD2 (6 bases). This CDR3 contains 11 residues. The germline CDR1 and CDR2 sequences are MDHEN and SYDVKM. The CDR3 DNA reads as TGTGCCAGCCGCGGGAAAAGCATTCAGTACTTC. Its protein is CASRGKSIQYF.

This chain uses TRBV5-1 with TRBJ2-1, with D unresolved. The CDR3 consists of 14 residues. V was trimmed by 5 bases and J by 4 bases, leaving 13 bases between them. CDR1 is SGHRS, CDR2 YFSETQ, per germline. The CDR3 loop reads CASSPPPDYNEQFF. The CDR3 nucleotides read TGCGCCAGCAGTCCTCCCCCAGATTACAATGAGCAGTTCTTC. The full variable domain, completed using reference TRBV5-1 and TRBJ2-1, is KAGVTQTPRYLIKTRGQQVTLSCSPISGHRSVSWYQQTPGQGLQFLFEYFSETQRNKGNFPGRFSGRQFSNSRSEMNVSTLELGDSALYLCASSPPPDYNEQFFGPGTRLTVL.

In regard to this clonotype: Since a much larger clone is just one base distant, this may be a read error. The CDR3 nucleotides are TGCAGCGTTGTGAGAGGGGAGACCCAGTGCTTC. Its translation: CSVVRGETQCF. V and J are TRBV29-1 and TRBJ2-5; either TRBD1 or TRBD2 may fit D (5 bases each). The CDR3 consists of 11 residues. In germline, CDR1 is SQVTM, CDR2 ANQGSEA.

The table lists this clonotype with a few counts. The rearrangement joins TRBV20-1 to TRBJ2-3; D gene uncertain. The CDR3 extends over 15 amino acids. The germline V gene has CDR1 DFQATT and CDR2 SNEGSKA (reference sequence). The V end was cut by 4 bases, the J end by 4 bases, with 18 bases between. CDR3 residues: CSANPAARSADTQYF. Written as DNA, the CDR3 is TGCAGTGCTAACCCAGCCGCGAGGAGCGCAGATACGCAGTATTTT.

There are many counts of this clonotype. The gene calls are TRBV14 and TRBJ2-1; D is perhaps TRBD2 (6 bases). The germline V gene encodes CDR1 SGHDN and CDR2 FVKESK. This CDR3 region has 15 residues. Trimming shortened V by 5 bases and J by 9 bases, and 20 bases separated the two germline ends. CDR3 nucleotide sequence: TGTGCCAGCAGCTCCCGGCAGGGAGGCTTGAGTGAGCAGTTCTTC. It is translated as CASSSRQGGLSEQFF.

This clonotype occurred many times. V usage is TRBV28 and J usage is TRBJ1-1; TRBD1 is a possible D gene (6 bases). The CDR3 spans 17 residues. Germline-derived CDR1 and CDR2 are MDHEN and SYDVKM. V lost 5 bases and J lost 0, with 19 bases in between. DNA for the CDR3: TGTGCCAGCAGTCCGGGAACTATACAGGGACTGAACACTGAAGCTTTCTTT. It encodes CASSPGTIQGLNTEAFF.

This clonotype came up many times. The chain carries TRBV12-3 or TRBV12-4 and TRBJ1-5, with D maybe TRBD1 (6 bases). The ends were cut back, 6 bases at V and 5 bases at J, with 11 bases in the middle. The CDR3 has 13 residues. DNA of the CDR3: TGTGCCAGCAGACGGGACATGGATCAGCCCCAGCATTTT. Translating gives CASRRDMDQPQHF.

A remark on this clonotype: A read error is possible here, since a much larger clone lies one base away. No conserved phenylalanine or tryptophan is present at the end of the CDR3, so a read error is the likely explanation. The gene calls are TRBV20-1 and TRBJ2-5; no definite D call. CDR3 size: 11 residues. Germline V gene data show CDR1 as DFQATT and CDR2 as SNEGSKA (reference sequence). V was clipped by 5 bases and J by 6 bases, with 10 bases between them. As DNA, the CDR3 is TGCAGTGCTTCCCCTTCAAAGACCCAGTACCTC. This gives the protein CSASPSKTQYL.

This clonotype was seen repeatedly, ten times or more. The chain employs TRBV28 and TRBJ2-2; 11 bases map to TRBD1. With 1 base clipped from V and 4 bases from J, the junction kept 5 bases outside the gene matches. The CDR3 has 17 residues. In germline, CDR1 is MDHEN, CDR2 SYDVKM. Here the CDR3 reads CASSLLGQGATTGELFF. The CDR3 DNA reads TGTGCCAGCAGTTTATTAGGACAGGGGGCGACCACCGGGGAGCTGTTTTTT.

The rearrangement links TRBV12-3 or TRBV12-4 to TRBJ1-2; 8 nucleotides match TRBD1. CDR3 length: 13 residues. V shed 4 bases and J 8 bases; nucleotides not matched to a gene: 6. The CDR3: CASSSQGVGGYTF. The CDR3 DNA follows: TGTGCCAGCAGTTCACAGGGGGTTGGGGGCTACACCTTC.

This clonotype was seen a handful of times. Being one base from a much bigger clone, this may be a read error. The V gene is TRBV30, the J gene TRBJ2-2; 7 bases are a match to TRBD1. In germline, CDR1 is GTSNPN, CDR2 SVGIG (reference sequence). This CDR3 comprises 15 residues. This CDR3 is CAWRGQEGDTEELFF. The CDR3, as DNA: TGTGCCTGGAGAGGACAGGAAGGAGATACCGAGGAGCTGTTTTTT.